This is a list of T cell receptor beta chains from one sample in a study of T cell responses to AZD1222 COVID-19 vaccine. Data came from immunoSEQ multiplex PCR; TCRdb stores just in-frame clones and leaves some out. Of around 120,000 clones detected, around 92% appear once; the ten largest clones hold 1.1%. The source material was peripheral blood, sampled on day 0 of AZD1222 vaccination. These receptors came from an adult in good health. Each CDR3 is given with its conserved first and last residue. A D gene is named only where the DNA matches it firmly. A row's size may be missing; if present it is once, few, many or a size class.

abundance	j_gene	d_gene	v_gene	CDR3aa	CDR3nt
once	TRBJ1-3	.	TRBV4-1	CASSPQILSGNTIYF	TGCGCCAGCAGCCCGCAGATCCTCTCTGGAAACACCATATATTTT
.	TRBJ1-2	.	TRBV18	CASSPSTGADYGYTF	TGTGCCAGCTCACCATCCACAGGCGCCGACTATGGCTACACCTTC
.	TRBJ1-6	.	TRBV19	CASSTVLNGAPLHF	TGTGCCAGTAGTACCGTCCTTAACGGAGCACCCCTCCACTTT
.	TRBJ2-1	TRBD2	TRBV14	CASSQAFGAGGPYNEQFF	TGTGCCAGCAGCCAAGCCTTCGGGGCGGGAGGACCATACAATGAGCAGTTCTTC
.	TRBJ2-1	TRBD2	TRBV29-1	CSVEDLPGLAVNEQFF	TGCAGCGTTGAAGATTTGCCGGGACTAGCGGTGAATGAGCAGTTCTTC
.	TRBJ1-5	.	TRBV28	CASRSGGNQPQHF	TGTGCCAGCAGATCGGGCGGGAATCAGCCCCAGCATTTT
.	TRBJ1-3	TRBD1	TRBV29-1	CSVEVRQGAPGNTIYF	TGCAGCGTTGAAGTTCGGCAGGGGGCGCCTGGAAACACCATATATTTT
.	TRBJ1-1	.	TRBV28	CASSSPVGLNTEAFF	TGTGCCAGCAGTTCTCCCGTCGGGTTGAACACTGAAGCTTTCTTT
.	TRBJ1-2	.	TRBV19	CASSTRNYGYTF	TGTGCCAGTAGTACACGGAACTATGGCTACACCTTC
.	TRBJ2-5	TRBD1	TRBV29-1	CSVSNPGGETQYF	TGCAGCGTTTCGAATCCAGGGGGAGAGACCCAGTACTTC
.	TRBJ2-7	TRBD2	TRBV3-1/TRBV3-2	CASSQGGGRARGEQYF	TGTGCCAGCAGCCAAGGGGGCGGGAGGGCCCGTGGCGAGCAGTACTTC
once	TRBJ1-1	.	TRBV7-8	CASSLEVQGWGHAEAFF	TGTGCCAGCAGCTTAGAAGTCCAGGGGTGGGGACACGCTGAAGCTTTCTTT
.	TRBJ2-7	.	TRBV7-3	CASSLDTFGEQYF	TGTGCCAGCAGCTTAGACACATTTGGCGAGCAGTACTTC
.	TRBJ1-5	TRBD1	TRBV19	CASSNPGQGDQPQHF	TGTGCCAGTAGTAACCCGGGACAGGGGGATCAGCCCCAGCATTTT
.	TRBJ2-7	.	TRBV28	CASSLGGTYEQYF	TGTGCCAGCAGCCTTGGGGGGACCTACGAGCAGTACTTC
.	TRBJ1-2	TRBD1	TRBV28	CASNAQTGGASGYTF	TGTGCCAGCAACGCGCAGACAGGGGGCGCCTCTGGCTACACCTTC
few	TRBJ2-3	.	TRBV4-1	CASSQKGSDTQYF	TGCGCCAGCAGCCAAAAAGGGTCAGATACGCAGTATTTT
once	TRBJ2-2	TRBD1	TRBV3-1/TRBV3-2	CASSYQGDTGELFF	TGTGCCAGCAGTTATCAGGGGGACACCGGGGAGCTGTTTTTT
.	TRBJ2-7	TRBD1	TRBV29-1	CSVRERDRGYEQYF	TGCAGCGTCCGCGAAAGGGACAGGGGGTACGAGCAGTACTTC
.	TRBJ2-7	.	TRBV6-5	CASSYTPAGVYEQYF	TGTGCCAGCAGTTACACTCCTGCTGGGGTCTACGAGCAGTACTTC
.	TRBJ2-1	TRBD1	TRBV3-1/TRBV3-2	CASSRGQGYNEQFF	TGTGCCAGCAGCCGGGGACAGGGATACAATGAGCAGTTCTTC
.	TRBJ1-3	.	TRBV27	CASRSPSSGNTIYF	TGTGCCAGCAGGTCCCCGAGCTCTGGAAACACCATATATTTT
.	TRBJ2-1	.	TRBV5-1	CASSNILGDEQFF	TGCGCCAGCAGCAATATCTTGGGCGATGAGCAGTTCTTC
.	TRBJ1-1	.	TRBV19	CASSSGQPLNTEAFF	TGTGCCAGTAGTAGCGGACAGCCCCTGAACACTGAAGCTTTCTTT
once	TRBJ2-7	.	TRBV18	CASSPPDTYEQYF	TGTGCCAGCTCACCTCCGGATACCTACGAGCAGTACTTC
.	TRBJ1-5	.	TRBV4-2	CASSQGRGNQPQHF	TGTGCCAGCAGCCAAGGACGGGGAAATCAGCCCCAGCATTTT
.	TRBJ2-7	TRBD2	TRBV6-5	CASRKIAGTYEQYF	TGTGCCAGCAGAAAAATAGCGGGAACCTACGAGCAGTACTTC